This T cell receptor (beta chain) was recovered during a study of T cell changes during pregnancy in multiple sclerosis (dated by TCRdb to the late 2010s). Notes on the research overall: The study examined how the T cell repertoire changed over the course of pregnancy in women with multiple sclerosis.

The library relied on the immunoSEQ multiplex PCR assay. The source is immuneACCESS, and TCRdb retained only in-frame sequences with V and J called. Part of the clones is not carried over; for the studies checked, unresolved V genes explain less than half of this, and the remainder is unexplained. In all, the sample holds over 30,000 clones, and approximately 92% of those were seen once. 1.2% of the sample is held by the ten biggest clonotypes. In the germline V gene, CDR1 corresponds to MGHRA and CDR2 to YSYEKL. Measured from the cysteine to the phenylalanine, the CDR3 is 13 residues long. Only CDR3 DNA is held: 39 bases, read in frame from base 1. V is pared back by 5 bases and J by 3 bases, with 7 bases lying between the germline termini. In the case of this clone: Its specific antigen is unknown. No base-level quality is on record; no much larger clone is a single base apart.

The TCR was taken from a female donor with multiple sclerosis, enrolled in a pregnancy study. Sequenced sample: PBMCs (not recorded whether the cells were cultured). The chain couples TRBV4-1 to TRBJ2-2; too little of a D gene remains to name it. The CDR3 reads as follows: CASSKPDTGELFF. At the DNA level, the sequence is TGCGCCAGCAGCAAGCCTGACACCGGGGAGCTGTTTTTT.